The 22 T cell receptor beta chains in this list originate from one sample, sequenced in a study of T cell changes during pregnancy in multiple sclerosis. Repertoires were generated with immunoSEQ multiplex PCR, while TCRdb's copy carries only in-frame clones and drops some. Here the sample spans 90,000 to 100,000 clones, 92% being singletons. The sample consisted of peripheral blood, taken in the first trimester of pregnancy. The source is a female donor with multiple sclerosis, enrolled in a pregnancy study.

CDR3 sequence: CAISPGTGAGEQYF. The CDR3 coding sequence is TGTGCCATCAGTCCCGGGACAGGGGCTGGCGAGCAGTACTTC. V gene TRBV10-3 combines with J gene TRBJ2-7; 10 bases align to TRBD1. The CDR3 loop spans 14 amino acids. Per germline, CDR1 ENHRY and CDR2 SYGVKD. The J segment lost 6 bases and the V segment lost 5 bases, leaving 7 bases of the junction unmatched.

This clone was seen more than once but under ten times. V gene TRBV5-1 combines with J gene TRBJ2-1; possible D gene TRBD2, 5 bases. V was trimmed by 0 bases and J by 7 bases, leaving 5 bases between them. This CDR3 is built from 12 residues. Germline V CDR1 and CDR2: SGHRS, YFSETQ. DNA for the CDR3: TGCGCCAGCAGCTTGGGGAGGAATGAGCAGTTCTTC. Amino acid sequence: CASSLGRNEQFF.

The CDR3 coding sequence is TGCAGCGTTGAGGGGGGGACAGGGGGTCGGGAGCAGTACTTC. It codes for CSVEGGTGGREQYF. V gene TRBV29-1 combines with J gene TRBJ2-7; 11 nucleotides align to TRBD1. The CDR3 totals 14 residues. Trimming took 3 bases from V and 7 from J; bases not matched to a gene: 8. CDR1 is SQVTM and CDR2 is ANQGSEA in the germline V gene.

This chain joins TRBV25-1 and TRBJ1-1, with TRBD1 as a possible D gene (5 bases). The germline V gene has CDR1 MGHDK and CDR2 SYGVNS. V was shortened by 4 bases and J by 5 bases, with 26 bases between the two germline ends. The CDR3 spans 18 residues. The CDR3 sequence is CASSGTGPQGIAGTEAFF. For the CDR3, the DNA is TGTGCCAGCAGTGGGACGGGGCCTCAAGGTATAGCGGGAACTGAAGCTTTCTTT. Variable domain in full (rest from reference TRBV25-1 and TRBJ1-1): EADIYQTPRYLVIGTGKKITLECSQTMGHDKMYWYQQDPGMELHLIHYSYGVNSTEKGDLSSESTVSRIRTEHFPLTLESARPSHTSQYLCASSGTGPQGIAGTEAFFGQGTRLTVV.

V usage is TRBV7-9 and J usage is TRBJ2-5; 9 nucleotides align to TRBD2. The CDR3 runs 17 residues. Germline values: CDR1 SEHNR, CDR2 FQNEAQ (reference sequence). With V trimmed by 5 bases and J by 5 bases, 15 bases remained unmatched. The CDR3 DNA reads as TGTGCCAGCAGCGCAGAGTGGGGTAGCGGGAGAGAGGAGACCCAGTACTTC. Amino acids: CASSAEWGSGREETQYF.

The V gene is TRBV5-1, the J gene TRBJ1-3; tentatively, D is TRBD1 (6 bases). V was clipped by 0 bases and J by 2 bases, with 15 bases between them. Germline V lookup: CDR1 SGHRS, CDR2 YFSETQ. The CDR3 runs 17 residues. The CDR3 loop reads CASSLGWGQRAGNTIYF. The CDR3 bases are TGCGCCAGCAGCTTGGGCTGGGGACAACGGGCTGGAAACACCATATATTTT.

The CDR3 region is CASSATGGGQPQHF. CDR3 nucleotides: TGTGCCAGCAGTGCGACAGGGGGAGGGCAGCCCCAGCATTTT. The chain carries TRBV6-1 and TRBJ1-5, with 9 bases fitting TRBD1. The CDR3 has 14 residues. Germline CDR1 MNHNS, CDR2 SASEGT. J was trimmed by 7 bases and V by 4 bases; bases with no gene match: 5.

This clone turned up a few times. The chain employs TRBV9 and TRBJ1-3, with D unresolved. This CDR3 comprises 16 residues. Trimming took 0 bases from V and 4 from J, leaving 14 bases between them. Germline V CDR1 and CDR2: SGDLS, YYNGEE. The CDR3 loop reads CASSVVADLRGNTIYF. The CDR3 DNA is TGTGCCAGCAGCGTAGTGGCGGATTTGAGAGGAAACACCATATATTTT.

The gene calls are TRBV4-2 and TRBJ2-7; perhaps TRBD2 as D (5 bases). Per the germline V gene, CDR1 is LGHNA and CDR2 is YNFKEQ. With 3 bases removed from V and 2 bases from J, the gap between germline ends came to 17 bases. The CDR3 has 16 amino acids. DNA for the CDR3: TGTGCCAGCAGCCACGATCTTACTAGTGGGCCCTACGAGCAGTACTTC. It specifies CASSHDLTSGPYEQYF.

This rearrangement joins TRBV7-6 to TRBJ1-2; the match to TRBD1 covers 12 bases. CDR3 size: 15 residues. CDR1 is SGHVS and CDR2 is FNYEAQ in the germline V gene. The J segment lost 8 bases and the V segment lost 5 bases, leaving 9 bases of the junction unmatched. The CDR3 here is CASSPPGQGAQGYTF. CDR3 coding DNA: TGTGCCAGCAGCCCCCCGGGACAGGGGGCGCAAGGCTACACCTTC.

The V call is TRBV19, the J call TRBJ2-7, with 13 positions matching TRBD2. The V segment lost 5 bases and the J segment 2 bases; nucleotides outside the gene matches: 0. CDR3 size: 14 residues. Per the germline V gene, CDR1 is LNHDA and CDR2 is SQIVND (reference sequence). The CDR3 nucleotides read TGTGCCAGTAGTGGACTAGCGGGAGCCTACGAGCAGTACTTC. Encoded protein: CASSGLAGAYEQYF.

The V gene is TRBV7-9, the J gene TRBJ1-5; TRBD1 matches at 7 bases. V dropped 3 bases and J dropped 7; count of bases not matched to a gene: 6. The germline V gene encodes CDR1 SEHNR and CDR2 FQNEAQ (reference sequence). This CDR3 spans 14 amino acids. In DNA form, the CDR3 reads TGTGCCAGCAGCTTGGAGGGGGCCGGGCAGCCCCAGCATTTT. This gives the protein CASSLEGAGQPQHF.

The sample holds a few counts of this clone. The genes are TRBV27 and TRBJ2-3; 10 nucleotides match TRBD2. The germline CDR1 and CDR2 sequences are MNHEY and SMNVEV (reference sequence). V was clipped by 8 bases and J by 2 bases; unmatched bases: 7. The CDR3 covers 15 residues. The CDR3: CASGGLADFTDTQYF. For the CDR3, the DNA is TGTGCCAGCGGTGGACTAGCGGACTTCACAGATACGCAGTATTTT.

The rearrangement uses TRBV5-1 and TRBJ1-2; a weak D match, TRBD1 (5 bases). This CDR3 is built from 14 residues. The germline V gene encodes CDR1 SGHRS and CDR2 YFSETQ. V was clipped by 3 bases and J by 7 bases, with 16 bases between them. DNA of the CDR3: TGCGCCAGCAGCTGGGGAGGTGAGGGGACTGGCTACACCTTC. Translated, it gives CASSWGGEGTGYTF.

The V gene is TRBV6-5, the J gene TRBJ2-1, with a possible D match to TRBD2 (5 bases). Trimming cost V 5 bases and J 9 bases, with 17 bases left between them. The CDR3 length is 14 residues. Germline values: CDR1 MNHEY, CDR2 SVGAGI. The CDR3 sequence: CASSRRGPRAEQFF. The CDR3 bases are TGTGCCAGCAGTCGCCGGGGTCCGCGGGCTGAGCAGTTCTTC.

The genes are TRBV4-1 and TRBJ2-3, with D possibly being TRBD2 (5 bases). Trimming shortened V by 0 bases and J by 2 bases, and 21 bases separated the two germline ends. CDR1 and CDR2 (germline): MGHRA, YSYEKL. The CDR3 runs to 19 residues. The CDR3 DNA reads TGCGCCAGCAGCCAAGATCTGGCTAGCCTCCCTAGAGTCACAGATACGCAGTATTTT. It encodes CASSQDLASLPRVTDTQYF.

The rearrangement uses TRBV5-1 and TRBJ2-7; D uncertain. Deletions cut 0 bases from V and 0 bases from J, with 7 bases between. This CDR3 has 14 residues. Germline V lookup: CDR1 SGHRS, CDR2 YFSETQ. CDR3 bases: TGCGCCAGCAGCTTGGTCGCGAGCTCCTACGAGCAGTACTTC. The encoded protein is CASSLVASSYEQYF. The whole variable domain, filled in from reference TRBV5-1 and TRBJ2-7, reads KAGVTQTPRYLIKTRGQQVTLSCSPISGHRSVSWYQQTPGQGLQFLFEYFSETQRNKGNFPGRFSGRQFSNSRSEMNVSTLELGDSALYLCASSLVASSYEQYFGPGTRLTVT.

The chain carries TRBV18 and TRBJ2-7; D call uncertain. This CDR3 has 16 amino acids. CDR1 and CDR2 from the germline V gene are KGHSH and LQKENI. Trimming removed 3 bases at V and 0 bases at J, with 15 bases between. Here the CDR3 DNA reads TGTGCCAGCTCACCGCCGAGAGGCAGTTACTCCTACGAGCAGTACTTC. It yields the protein CASSPPRGSYSYEQYF.

The rearrangement links TRBV29-1 to TRBJ2-3; TRBD1 aligns across 10 bases. The CDR3 is 15 residues long. Trimming cost V 4 bases and J 2 bases; bases outside gene matches: 6. CDR1 is SQVTM, CDR2 ANQGSEA, per germline. The chain's CDR3 is CSVARTGGITDTQYF. DNA of the CDR3: TGCAGCGTTGCGAGGACAGGGGGGATCACAGATACGCAGTATTTT.

This sequence joins TRBV5-1 and TRBJ2-1; 7 nucleotides match TRBD2. V was pared by 0 bases and J by 4 bases, with 4 bases of the junction left unmatched. Germline CDR1 reads SGHRS; CDR2 reads YFSETQ. The CDR3 sequence is 15 residues long. As DNA, the CDR3 is TGCGCCAGCAGCTTGGCGAGCGGGACTTACAATGAGCAGTTCTTC. Encoded protein: CASSLASGTYNEQFF.

The gene calls are TRBV11-2 and TRBJ1-4; the D gene is possibly TRBD1 (6 bases). Per germline, CDR1 SGHAT and CDR2 FQNNGV. The CDR3 is made up of 15 amino acids. With 5 bases removed from V and 6 bases from J, the gap between germline ends came to 16 bases. CDR3 loop: CASSRNRVRDEKLFF. CDR3 DNA: TGTGCCAGCAGCCGGAACAGGGTGAGGGATGAAAAACTGTTTTTT. Variable domain in full (rest from reference TRBV11-2 and TRBJ1-4): EAGVAQSPRYKIIEKRQSVAFWCNPISGHATLYWYQQILGQGPKLLIQFQNNGVVDDSQLPKDRFSAERLKGVDSTLKIQPAKLEDSAVYLCASSRNRVRDEKLFFGSGTQLSVL.

This rearrangement joins TRBV9 to TRBJ2-3; 10 bases are shared with TRBD2. Germline V gives CDR1 SGDLS, CDR2 YYNGEE. Trimming took 6 bases from V and 3 from J; bases not matched to a gene: 7. This CDR3 is built from 15 residues. The CDR3 is CASTTTSGITDTQYF. The CDR3, as DNA: TGTGCCAGCACAACAACTAGCGGGATAACAGATACGCAGTATTTT.